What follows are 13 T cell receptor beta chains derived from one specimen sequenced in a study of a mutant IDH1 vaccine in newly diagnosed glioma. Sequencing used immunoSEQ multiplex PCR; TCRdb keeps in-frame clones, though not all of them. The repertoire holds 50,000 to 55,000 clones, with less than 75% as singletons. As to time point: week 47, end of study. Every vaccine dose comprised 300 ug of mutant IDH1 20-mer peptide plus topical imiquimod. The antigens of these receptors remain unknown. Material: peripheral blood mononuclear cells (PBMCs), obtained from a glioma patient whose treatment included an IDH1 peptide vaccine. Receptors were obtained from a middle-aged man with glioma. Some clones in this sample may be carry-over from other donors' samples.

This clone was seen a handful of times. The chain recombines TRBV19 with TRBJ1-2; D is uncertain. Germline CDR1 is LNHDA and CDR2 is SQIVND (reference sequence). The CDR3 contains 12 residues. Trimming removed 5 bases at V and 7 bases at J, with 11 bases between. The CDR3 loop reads CASSPPSLGYTF. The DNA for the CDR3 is TGTGCCAGTAGTCCCCCCTCCCTTGGCTACACCTTC. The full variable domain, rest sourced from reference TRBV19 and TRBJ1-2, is DGGITQSPKYLFRKEGQNVTLSCEQNLNHDAMYWYRQDPGQGLRLIYYSQIVNDFQKGDIAEGYSVSREKKESFPLTVTSAQKNPTAFYLCASSPPSLGYTFGSGTRLTVV.

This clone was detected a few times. CDR3 in DNA: TGCAGCGTTGGTAGGCCAGGGGGTACCAATGAGCAGTTCTTC. Amino acids: CSVGRPGGTNEQFF. The chain employs TRBV29-1 and TRBJ2-1, with TRBD1 identical over 7 bases. This CDR3 contains 14 residues. Germline CDR1 SQVTM, CDR2 ANQGSEA. V was clipped by 4 bases and J by 6 bases; unmatched bases: 9.

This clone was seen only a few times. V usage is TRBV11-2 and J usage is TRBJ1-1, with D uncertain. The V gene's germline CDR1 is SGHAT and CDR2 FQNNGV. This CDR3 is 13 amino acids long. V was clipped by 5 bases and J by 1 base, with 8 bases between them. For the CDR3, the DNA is TGTGCCAGCAGCCATCAGCCGAACACTGAAGCTTTCTTT. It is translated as CASSHQPNTEAFF.

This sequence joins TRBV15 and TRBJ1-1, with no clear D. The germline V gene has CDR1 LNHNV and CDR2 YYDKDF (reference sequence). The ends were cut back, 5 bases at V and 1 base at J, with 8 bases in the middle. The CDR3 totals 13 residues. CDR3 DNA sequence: TGTGCCACCAGCTGGGCGGAGAACACTGAAGCTTTCTTT. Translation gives CATSWAENTEAFF.

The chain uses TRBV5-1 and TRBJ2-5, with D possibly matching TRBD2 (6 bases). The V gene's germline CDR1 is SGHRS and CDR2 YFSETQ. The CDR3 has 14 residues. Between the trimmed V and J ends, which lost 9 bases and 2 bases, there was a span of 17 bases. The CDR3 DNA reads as TGCGCCACCGCCCTCCAGGCGGGACAAGAGACCCAGTACTTC. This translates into CATALQAGQETQYF.

CDR3 residues: CASSSPGTNEKLFF. The CDR3 coding sequence is TGTGCCAGCTCATCACCGGGAACGAATGAAAAACTGTTTTTT. V usage is TRBV2 and J usage is TRBJ1-4; no definite D call. The CDR3 totals 14 residues. Trimming left V 8 bases short and J 5 bases short, with 15 bases between. The germline V gene has CDR1 SNHLY and CDR2 FYNNEI. Variable domain in full (rest from reference TRBV2 and TRBJ1-4): EPEVTQTPSHQVTQMGQEVILRCVPISNHLYFYWYRQILGQKVEFLVSFYNNEISEKSEIFDDQFSVERPDGSNFTLKIRSTKLEDSAMYFCASSSPGTNEKLFFGSGTQLSVL.

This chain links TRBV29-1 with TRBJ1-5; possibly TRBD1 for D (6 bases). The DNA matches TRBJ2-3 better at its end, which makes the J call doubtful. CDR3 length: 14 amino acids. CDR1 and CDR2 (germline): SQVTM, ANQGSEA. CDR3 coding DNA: TGCAGCGTCCAACAGGGTACCGGCAATCAGCCCCAGTATTTT. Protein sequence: CSVQQGTGNQPQYF.

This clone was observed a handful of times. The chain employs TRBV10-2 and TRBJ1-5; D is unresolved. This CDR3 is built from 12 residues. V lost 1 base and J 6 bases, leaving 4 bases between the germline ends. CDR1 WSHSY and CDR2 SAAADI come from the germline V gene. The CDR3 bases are TGCGCCAGCAGTGAGTTCGGTCAGCCCCAGCATTTT. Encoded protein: CASSEFGQPQHF.

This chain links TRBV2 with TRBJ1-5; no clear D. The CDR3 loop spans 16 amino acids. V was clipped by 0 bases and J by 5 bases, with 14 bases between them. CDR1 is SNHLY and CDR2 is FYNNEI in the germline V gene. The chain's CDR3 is CASSEALGELHQPQHF. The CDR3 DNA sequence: TGTGCCAGCAGTGAAGCGCTCGGGGAGCTCCATCAGCCCCAGCATTTT. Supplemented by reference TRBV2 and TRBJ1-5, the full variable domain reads EPEVTQTPSHQVTQMGQEVILRCVPISNHLYFYWYRQILGQKVEFLVSFYNNEISEKSEIFDDQFSVERPDGSNFTLKIRSTKLEDSAMYFCASSEALGELHQPQHFGDGTRLSIL.

For the CDR3, the DNA is TGCAGTGCTAGAGTGGGGTACGAGCAGTACTTC. This encodes CSARVGYEQYF. The chain links TRBV20-1 to TRBJ2-7; no clear D gene. V shed 1 base and J shed 4 bases, with 5 bases lying between them. Germline V gene sequence: CDR1 DFQATT, CDR2 SNEGSKA (reference sequence). The CDR3 contains 11 residues.

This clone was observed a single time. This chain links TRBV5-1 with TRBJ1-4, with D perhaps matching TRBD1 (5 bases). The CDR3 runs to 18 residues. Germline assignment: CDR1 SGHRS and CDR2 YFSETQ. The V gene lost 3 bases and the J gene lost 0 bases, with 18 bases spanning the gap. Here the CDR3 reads CASSWGDPARTTNEKLFF. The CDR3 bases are TGCGCCAGCAGCTGGGGGGACCCCGCCCGTACAACTAATGAAAAACTGTTTTTT.

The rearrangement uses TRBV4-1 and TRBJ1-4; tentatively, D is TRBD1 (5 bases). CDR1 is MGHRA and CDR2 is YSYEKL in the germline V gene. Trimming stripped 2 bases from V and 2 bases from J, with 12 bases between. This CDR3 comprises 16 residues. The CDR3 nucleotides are TGCGCCAGCAGCCAAACCGCGGACACTACTAATGAAAAACTGTTTTTT. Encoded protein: CASSQTADTTNEKLFF.

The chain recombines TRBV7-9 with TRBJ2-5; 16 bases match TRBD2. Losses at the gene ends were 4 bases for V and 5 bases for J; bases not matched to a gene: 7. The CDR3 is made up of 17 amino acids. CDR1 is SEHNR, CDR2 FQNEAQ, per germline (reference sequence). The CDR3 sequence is CASSSPGLAGGRETQYF. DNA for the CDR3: TGTGCCAGCAGCTCACCGGGACTAGCGGGGGGGCGCGAGACCCAGTACTTC.